One sample yielded the 30 T cell receptor beta chains listed below, sequenced in a study of human T cells and chemical hapten exposure. Documented time point: patch test 2, 6 weeks after DPC sensitization. Described treatment: therapeutic diphenylcyclopropenone sensitization with weekly scalp DPC. TCRdb fed the RACE reads into MiXCR, producing one record per CDR3 protein. Counted here are approximately 89,000 distinct CDR3 sequences, 6% to 8.5% occurring once; the ten biggest clones make up 1% to 1.5%. The sequenced sample was whole blood, obtained in connection with sensitization to the hapten diphenylcyclopropenone (DPC). The receptors derive from a woman aged 25 to 45 with alopecia areata. Some clones in this sample may be carry-over from other donors' samples.

For this clonotype: A single base separates this from a much larger clone, so it may be a read error. The rearrangement uses TRBV6-6 and TRBJ1-1, with D unclear. The CDR3 spans 11 residues. Germline values: CDR1 MNHNY, CDR2 SVGAGI (reference sequence). The CDR3 nucleotides are TGTGTCAGCAATATTAACGCTGAAGCTTTCTTT. As protein: CVSNINAEAFF.

Ten or more counts support this clonotype. This chain links TRBV5-1 with TRBJ2-7; D is ambiguous. The CDR3 contains 11 residues. The V and J ends lost 2 bases and 12 bases respectively, with 12 bases between them. Germline values: CDR1 SGHRS, CDR2 YFSETQ. The CDR3 sequence is CASSFEGIRYF. DNA for the CDR3: TGCGCCAGCAGCTTCGAAGGTATCCGGTACTTC.

The sample holds many counts of this clonotype. The chain couples TRBV20-1 to TRBJ2-7; perhaps TRBD2 as D (7 bases). CDR1 and CDR2 from the germline V gene are DFQATT and SNEGSKA (reference sequence). V was cut by 0 bases and J by 4 bases, with 10 bases left in between. This CDR3 is built from 13 residues. The CDR3 here is CSAREGGLYEQYF. CDR3 nucleotides: TGCAGTGCTAGAGAGGGGGGGCTGTACGAGCAGTACTTC.

This rearrangement joins TRBV19 to TRBJ2-7, with D perhaps assigned TRBD1 or TRBD2 (5 bases each). The length of the CDR3 is 11 residues. Trimming removed 9 bases at V and 2 bases at J, with 8 bases between. Germline lookup yields CDR1 LNHDA and CDR2 SQIVND (reference sequence). CDR3 DNA: TGTGCCAGACTGGGACCCTACGAGCAGTACTTC. It yields the protein CARLGPYEQYF.

There are many counts of this clonotype. This chain links TRBV5-6 with TRBJ1-1, with TRBD1 identical over 11 bases. Trimming took 6 bases from V and 3 from J; bases not matched to a gene: 16. Germline CDR1 is SGHDT and CDR2 is YYEEEE. The CDR3 spans 18 residues. The CDR3 here is CASNPLGQGAGFDTEAFF. The CDR3 bases are TGTGCCAGCAACCCCCTTGGACAGGGGGCGGGATTTGACACTGAAGCTTTCTTT.

This clonotype was counted only a few times. J is TRBJ1-3 and V is TRBV20-1; TRBD1 is a possible D gene (5 bases). Trimming took 6 bases from V and 4 from J, leaving 10 bases between them. Germline V gene data show CDR1 as DFQATT and CDR2 as SNEGSKA (reference sequence). The CDR3 extends over 12 amino acids. The CDR3 nucleotides read TGCAGTGCGGGGACTGAAGGAAACACCATATATTTT. It specifies CSAGTEGNTIYF.

Ten or more counts support this clonotype. In DNA, the CDR3 is TGCAGTGCTAGGGCTTACGAAACAGAGACCCAGTACTTC. Its translation: CSARAYETETQYF. The chain links TRBV20-1 to TRBJ2-5; D gene uncertain. The CDR3 is 13 amino acids. V was cut by 3 bases and J by 4 bases, with 12 bases left in between. CDR1 is DFQATT, CDR2 SNEGSKA, per germline (reference sequence).

This chain uses TRBV7-9 with TRBJ1-2; 7 bases align to TRBD1. Germline loops: CDR1 SEHNR, CDR2 FQNEAQ (reference sequence). This CDR3 is built from 16 residues. Losses at the gene ends were 3 bases for V and 2 bases for J; bases not matched to a gene: 9. CDR3 sequence: CASSFDRVRENYGYTF. CDR3 bases: TGTGCCAGCAGCTTCGACAGGGTCAGGGAAAACTATGGCTACACCTTC. The variable domain in full, with the rest retrieved from reference TRBV7-9 and TRBJ1-2, is DTGVSQNPRHKITKRGQNVTFRCDPISEHNRLYWYRQTLGQGPEFLTYFQNEAQLEKSRLLSDRFSAERPKGSFSTLEIQRTEQGDSAMYLCASSFDRVRENYGYTFGSGTRLTVV.

This clonotype was recorded at least ten times. The CDR3 sequence: CASSLAGTVVHEQFF. CDR3 coding DNA: TGTGCCAGCAGCTTGGCCGGGACAGTAGTCCATGAGCAGTTCTTC. V is TRBV11-1 and J is TRBJ2-1, with 7 bases lining up with TRBD1. V lost 3 bases, J lost 8 bases, and 10 bases stayed unmatched. This CDR3 contains 15 residues. Germline loops: CDR1 SGHAT, CDR2 FQDESV (reference sequence).

The chain couples TRBV4-1 to TRBJ2-3; TRBD2 matches at 8 bases. The trim removed 0 bases at V and 1 base at J, leaving 9 bases unmatched. The CDR3 runs 18 residues. In germline, CDR1 is MGHRA, CDR2 YSYEKL. The CDR3 coding sequence is TGCGCCAGCAGCCAAGATTTGGCCATAGCGGGGCGCACAGATACGCAGTATTTT. Its translation is CASSQDLAIAGRTDTQYF.

On this clonotype: Possible read error: a much larger clone is one base away. The chain carries TRBV15 and TRBJ2-5, with unresolved D. The CDR3 extends over 13 amino acids. V was pared by 3 bases and J by 3 bases, with 8 bases between. Germline values: CDR1 LNHNV, CDR2 YYDKDF (reference sequence). DNA for the CDR3: TGTGCCACCAGCAGGAACAGCGAAGAGACCCAGTACTTC. Translating it yields CATSRNSEETQYF.

The sample holds many counts of this clonotype. V gene TRBV29-1 combines with J gene TRBJ1-1, with a weak D call TRBD1 (5 bases). Between the trimmed V and J ends, which lost 2 bases and 6 bases, there was a span of 7 bases. The germline V gene encodes CDR1 SQVTM and CDR2 ANQGSEA. This CDR3 region has 11 residues. CDR3 in DNA: TGCAGCGTTGAACTAGGGGCTGAAGCTTTCTTT. Protein sequence: CSVELGAEAFF.

The chain employs TRBV12-3 or TRBV12-4 and TRBJ1-2; 7 positions agree with TRBD1. The V segment lost 5 bases and the J segment 9 bases; nucleotides outside the gene matches: 9. The CDR3 spans 13 residues. CDR3 sequence (DNA): TGTGCCAGCAGTCTCCAGGGGGGGAGAAGCTACACCTTC. Translating it yields CASSLQGGRSYTF.

This clonotype has at least ten counts. The chain combines TRBV7-9 with TRBJ2-4; 10 bases match TRBD1. After removal of 3 bases from V and 15 bases from J, the junction contained 5 bases not matched to a gene. The CDR3 extends over 12 amino acids. Looked up from germline, CDR1 is SEHNR and CDR2 is FQNEAQ (reference sequence). The CDR3 nucleotides read TGTGCCAGCAGCTTCGGACAGGGGGATCGGTACTTC. This gives the protein CASSFGQGDRYF.

The sample holds many counts of this clonotype. The chain employs TRBV7-9 and TRBJ1-4; 11 bases map to TRBD1. This CDR3 contains 15 residues. Trimming cost V 5 bases and J 7 bases; bases outside gene matches: 6. The germline V gene has CDR1 SEHNR and CDR2 FQNEAQ (reference sequence). CDR3 region: CASSPGQGAIEKLFF. The CDR3 coding sequence is TGTGCCAGCAGCCCAGGACAGGGGGCGATTGAAAAACTGTTTTTT. The full variable domain, completed using reference TRBV7-9 and TRBJ1-4, is DTGVSQNPRHKITKRGQNVTFRCDPISEHNRLYWYRQTLGQGPEFLTYFQNEAQLEKSRLLSDRFSAERPKGSFSTLEIQRTEQGDSAMYLCASSPGQGAIEKLFFGSGTQLSVL.

This clonotype was observed at least ten times. The J gene is TRBJ2-3, the V gene TRBV19, with a possible D match to TRBD1 (7 bases). Trimming stripped 3 bases from V and 4 bases from J, with 17 bases between. Germline V lookup: CDR1 LNHDA, CDR2 SQIVND (reference sequence). The CDR3 consists of 16 residues. CDR3 in amino acids: CASSILRGQGADTQYF. CDR3 DNA: TGTGCCAGTAGTATCCTTCGGGGGCAGGGGGCAGATACGCAGTATTTT.

This clonotype was counted many times. CDR3 sequence (DNA): TGTGCCAGCAGCTTAGGCTTACAGGGGACGACTGAAGCTTTCTTT. Its translation: CASSLGLQGTTEAFF. The genes are TRBV13 and TRBJ1-1; TRBD1 agrees at 7 bases. Germline CDR1 reads PRHDT; CDR2 reads FYEKMQ (reference sequence). The CDR3 runs to 15 residues. The J segment lost 5 bases and the V segment lost 0 bases, leaving 6 bases of the junction unmatched.

This clonotype was counted at least ten times. The CDR3 DNA reads as TGTGCCAGCAGCTTAATGGACAGAAATGCCGTTGGTCGCATGGCTGAAGCTTTCTTT. It specifies CASSLMDRNAVGRMAEAFF. The chain combines TRBV7-2 with TRBJ1-1; the D gene is possibly TRBD1 (6 bases). CDR3 length: 19 residues. Germline CDR1 reads SGHTA; CDR2 reads FQGNSA. The V end was cut by 2 bases, the J end by 6 bases, with 28 bases between. Full variable domain (missing parts from reference TRBV7-2 and TRBJ1-1): GAGVSQSPSNKVTEKGKDVELRCDPISGHTALYWYRQSLGQGLEFLIYFQGNSAPDKSGLPSDRFSAERTGGSVSTLTIQRTQQEDSAVYLCASSLMDRNAVGRMAEAFFGQGTRLTVV.

V and J are TRBV2 and TRBJ1-5, with TRBD1 as a possible D gene (6 bases). Germline V gene sequence: CDR1 SNHLY, CDR2 FYNNEI. The CDR3 spans 13 residues. The V gene lost 6 bases and the J gene lost 7 bases, with 13 bases spanning the gap. The CDR3, as DNA: TGTGCCAGCAGGGGAGGGGGTTCCCAGCCCCAGCATTTT. Its translation is CASRGGGSQPQHF.

This clonotype came up many times. The genes are TRBV20-1 and TRBJ2-7; 9 bases fit TRBD1. The CDR3 covers 14 residues. Germline V gives CDR1 DFQATT, CDR2 SNEGSKA (reference sequence). Unmatched junction bases numbered 7, after V lost 4 bases and J lost 3 bases. CDR3 in amino acids: CSATQGQGLYEQYF. CDR3 nucleotides: TGCAGTGCTACCCAGGGACAGGGTCTCTACGAGCAGTACTTC.

The chain is built from TRBV5-1 and TRBJ2-1; possibly TRBD1 or TRBD2 for D (7 bases each). The CDR3 contains 15 residues. Germline assignment: CDR1 SGHRS and CDR2 YFSETQ. With 6 bases removed from V and 2 bases from J, the gap between germline ends came to 15 bases. The CDR3 nucleotides read TGCGCCAGCACCCCCAGGGGGGGGACCTACAATGAGCAGTTCTTC. Its protein product is CASTPRGGTYNEQFF.

Ten or more counts support this clonotype. This chain links TRBV6-2 or TRBV6-3 with TRBJ2-6; D possibly matches TRBD1 or TRBD2 (5 bases each). CDR1 is MNHEY, CDR2 SVGEGT, per germline. Trimming removed 5 bases from V and 4 bases from J, with 12 bases in between. The CDR3 totals 15 residues. Here the CDR3 DNA reads TGTGCCAGCAGTCCGAATAGGGACGGGGCCAACGTCCTGACTTTC. Amino acids: CASSPNRDGANVLTF.

Ten or more counts support this clonotype. The rearrangement uses TRBV12-3 or TRBV12-4 and TRBJ2-5, with D tentatively TRBD1 or TRBD2 (5 bases each). The CDR3 length is 14 residues. Trimming cost V 1 base and J 9 bases, with 15 bases left between them. As DNA, the CDR3 is TGTGCCAGCAGTTTAGAAGGCCAGTTGGGGGCCCAGTACTTC. Translated, it gives CASSLEGQLGAQYF.

This clonotype was observed many times. This chain links TRBV4-2 with TRBJ2-3; 11 nucleotides agree with TRBD2. The CDR3 has 17 residues. Germline values: CDR1 LGHNA, CDR2 YNFKEQ. The trim removed 8 bases at V and 2 bases at J, leaving 12 bases unmatched. The CDR3 region has the DNA TGTGCCAGCGAAAGAGTAGCGGGGGGGCCGATCACAGATACGCAGTATTTT. Translated: CASERVAGGPITDTQYF.

At least ten counts were recorded for this clonotype. The chain uses TRBV11-2 and TRBJ1-1; D not certain. Trimming stripped 6 bases from V and 4 bases from J, with 15 bases between. Germline CDR1 reads SGHAT; CDR2 reads FQNNGV. The CDR3 contains 14 residues. CDR3 nucleotide sequence: TGTGCCAGCAGTTCACCCCGGGGTGGCACTGAAGCTTTCTTT. Protein product: CASSSPRGGTEAFF.

This clonotype came up many times. This chain joins TRBV6-1 and TRBJ1-4, with 9 bases aligning to TRBD1. Germline values: CDR1 MNHNS, CDR2 SASEGT. V dropped 5 bases and J dropped 7; count of bases not matched to a gene: 11. The CDR3 covers 16 residues. CDR3 nucleotides: TGTGCCAGCAGTACTGGACCGGGACAGGGAGGTGAAAAACTGTTTTTT. Its protein product is CASSTGPGQGGEKLFF.

This clonotype was found a few times. J is TRBJ1-2 and V is TRBV7-9; D gene unclear. Trimming left V 3 bases short and J 3 bases short, with 17 bases between. The CDR3 totals 16 residues. Germline V gene lookup returns CDR1 SEHNR and CDR2 FQNEAQ (reference sequence). CDR3 nucleotide sequence: TGTGCCAGCAGCTTTCTCGCCGAAGGACGGTACTATGGCTACACCTTC. It specifies CASSFLAEGRYYGYTF. The full variable domain, completed using reference TRBV7-9 and TRBJ1-2, is DTGVSQNPRHKITKRGQNVTFRCDPISEHNRLYWYRQTLGQGPEFLTYFQNEAQLEKSRLLSDRFSAERPKGSFSTLEIQRTEQGDSAMYLCASSFLAEGRYYGYTFGSGTRLTVV.

J is TRBJ2-3 and V is TRBV20-1, with 15 bases fitting TRBD2. The CDR3 extends over 19 amino acids. Germline CDR1 is DFQATT and CDR2 is SNEGSKA (reference sequence). Trimming took 2 bases from V and 3 from J; bases not matched to a gene: 12. The CDR3 coding sequence is TGCAGTGCTAGACTGCCCGGGACTAGCGGGGGGTTTTTGACAGATACGCAGTATTTT. This sequence encodes CSARLPGTSGGFLTDTQYF.

This chain uses TRBV3-1 with TRBJ2-3, with D perhaps matching TRBD2 (5 bases). Germline CDR1 is LGHDT and CDR2 is YNNKEL (reference sequence). The CDR3 runs 14 residues. V was cut by 5 bases and J by 2 bases, with 11 bases left in between. The CDR3 DNA is TGTGCCAGCAGCTACGCGGGCACCACAGATACGCAGTATTTT. Translated, it gives CASSYAGTTDTQYF.

This clonotype was seen ten or more times. The V call is TRBV6-5, the J call TRBJ2-5; possible D gene TRBD2, 6 bases. Germline CDR1 MNHEY, CDR2 SVGAGI. Trimming stripped 6 bases from V and 1 base from J, with 12 bases between. This CDR3 spans 14 amino acids. The CDR3, as DNA: TGTGCCAGCAGCCCAGCCGGGGGCCAAGAGACCCAGTACTTC. Protein: CASSPAGGQETQYF.